This TCR beta chain derives from a study of Graves' ophthalmopathy and Graves' hyperthyroidism. About the research overall: The authors defined stable hyperthyroidism as no ophthalmopathy within 18 months of follow-up.

Amplification from RNA transcripts yielded the TCR beta CDR3 regions. An opening RT-PCR round employed HTBI primers and preceded a second-round multiplex PCR. One entry per CDR3 protein results from TCRdb running MiXCR on the multiplex PCR reads. The sample holds a few hundred thousand distinct CDR3 sequences; about two fifths are singletons and the top ten take 4% to 5%. CDR3 length: 14 residues. Germline CDR1 is SEHNR and CDR2 is FQNEAQ (reference sequence). Trimming took off 5 bases at V and 2 bases at J, with 12 bases between the two ends. Study-level results: Progression of ophthalmopathy was predicted by the model with around 68% sensitivity and just over 72% specificity. A majority of expanded thyroid clonotypes exceeding 0.001 frequency were likewise present in blood.

It was on clinical symptoms, serum thyroxine, TRAb, thyroid ultrasound and orbital computed tomography that diagnosis relied. About this clonotype itself: The target antigen is unknown.

This chain joins TRBV7-9 and TRBJ1-2; D unresolved. The clonotype was recovered from an adult man with Graves' hyperthyroidism. Material: peripheral blood or thyroid tissue (not recorded which). CDR3 sequence (DNA): TGTGCCAGCAGCACCGGACCGGCCAACTATGGCTACACCTTC. It encodes CASSTGPANYGYTF.